The rows below give T cell receptor beta chains drawn from one sample of a study of STAT5B mutations in CD4+ large granular lymphocyte leukemia. Measured with immunoSEQ multiplex PCR; TCRdb has only the in-frame clones, and not every one. Here the sample spans several thousand clones, about four fifths being singletons. Material for sequencing was PBMCs. All receptors come from a man between 65 and 85 years old with CD4+ T-cell large granular lymphocyte leukemia. The conserved cysteine and the conserved F or W are not part of the CDR3 here. Fields, in order: clone size, J gene, D gene, V gene, CDR3 protein. The D gene is left open where the match is weak. Expanded clones get a size class; other rows say once, few or many, or leave the size out.

NA | TRBJ2-1 | TRBD2 | TRBV10-3 | AISASGGARYNEQF
NA | TRBJ1-1 | NA | TRBV4-1 | ASSQETLLNTEAF
few | TRBJ2-1 | TRBD2 | TRBV19 | ASSIASGGHNEQF
NA | TRBJ1-1 | TRBD1 | TRBV28 | ASSLPHGTVNTEAF
NA | TRBJ1-4 | TRBD1 | TRBV7-9 | ASSLGTGAATNEKLF
NA | NA | NA | TRBV7-7 | ASSVSWGSYEQY
NA | TRBJ2-2 | TRBD2 | TRBV4-1 | ASSKGLAGLNTGELF
NA | TRBJ1-2 | NA | TRBV19 | ASSPGTTNYGYT
few | TRBJ1-3 | TRBD1 | TRBV11-2 | ASSSTGTGGPGNTIY
NA | TRBJ2-7 | NA | TRBV30 | AWTVGAGEQY
once | TRBJ2-7 | NA | TRBV5-3 | ARSPVERERYEQY
NA | TRBJ1-1 | NA | TRBV11-1 | ASSSRGNTEAF
NA | TRBJ2-5 | TRBD2 | TRBV4-3 | ASSRGGLAGGETQY
NA | TRBJ2-3 | NA | TRBV13 | ASSFRGSDTQY
NA | TRBJ2-1 | NA | TRBV20-1 | SATGDSEQF
NA | TRBJ2-2 | TRBD2 | TRBV2 | ASSEPSGTNTGELF
NA | TRBJ2-7 | TRBD1 | TRBV5-6 | ASSIGTGYEQY
NA | TRBJ2-5 | TRBD2 | TRBV7-9 | ASSFASGSKETQY
NA | TRBJ2-5 | TRBD1 | TRBV7-9 | ASSLVQGRDQETQY
NA | TRBJ2-7 | TRBD2 | TRBV30 | AWALAGWEEQY
NA | TRBJ2-2 | NA | TRBV5-6 | ASSLGLSGELF
NA | TRBJ1-6 | TRBD1 | TRBV5-4 | ASRKGQGDSPLH